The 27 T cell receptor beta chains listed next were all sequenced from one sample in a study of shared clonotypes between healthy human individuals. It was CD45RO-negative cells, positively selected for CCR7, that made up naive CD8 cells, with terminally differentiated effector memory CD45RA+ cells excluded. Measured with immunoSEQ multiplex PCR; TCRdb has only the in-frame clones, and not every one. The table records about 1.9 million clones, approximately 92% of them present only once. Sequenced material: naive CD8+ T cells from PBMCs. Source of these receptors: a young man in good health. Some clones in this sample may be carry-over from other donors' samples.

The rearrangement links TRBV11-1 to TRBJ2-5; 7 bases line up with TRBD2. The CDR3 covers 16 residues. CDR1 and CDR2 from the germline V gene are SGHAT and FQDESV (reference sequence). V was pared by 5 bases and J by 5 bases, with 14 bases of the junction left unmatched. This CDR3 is CASSPAWAGVRETQYF. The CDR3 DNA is TGTGCCAGCAGCCCCGCTTGGGCGGGAGTCCGGGAGACCCAGTACTTC.

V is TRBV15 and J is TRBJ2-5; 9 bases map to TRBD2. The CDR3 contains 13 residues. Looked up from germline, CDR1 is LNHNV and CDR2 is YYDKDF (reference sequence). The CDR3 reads CAVSGRPQETQYF. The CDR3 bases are TGTGCAGTAAGCGGGAGGCCCCAAGAGACCCAGTACTTC.

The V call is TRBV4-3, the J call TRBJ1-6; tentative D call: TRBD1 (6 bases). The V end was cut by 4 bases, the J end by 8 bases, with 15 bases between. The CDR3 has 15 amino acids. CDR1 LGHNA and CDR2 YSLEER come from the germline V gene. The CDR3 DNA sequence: TGCGCCAGCAGCCCTACAGGGAATTTATATTCACCCCTCCACTTT. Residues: CASSPTGNLYSPLHF.

CDR3 coding DNA: TGTGCCATCAGTGAGTCAGGGCAGCCTGCCTACAATGAGCAGTTCTTC. Translated, it gives CAISESGQPAYNEQFF. This chain connects TRBV10-3 to TRBJ2-1; D is unclear. The ends were cut back, 0 bases at V and 2 bases at J, with 11 bases in the middle. This CDR3 region has 16 residues. In germline, CDR1 is ENHRY, CDR2 SYGVKD.

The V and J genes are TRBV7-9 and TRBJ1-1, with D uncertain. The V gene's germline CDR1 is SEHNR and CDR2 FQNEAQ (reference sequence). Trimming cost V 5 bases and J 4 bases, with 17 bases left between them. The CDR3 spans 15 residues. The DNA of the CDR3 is TGTGCCAGCAGCGCACTACTACGGGCGGGCACTGAAGCTTTCTTT. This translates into CASSALLRAGTEAFF.

CDR3 sequence reads: CASSLQGQDYNEQFF. CDR3 nucleotide sequence: TGTGCCAGCAGCTTACAAGGACAGGACTACAATGAGCAGTTCTTC. The rearrangement links TRBV7-6 to TRBJ2-1, with TRBD1 identical over 7 bases. Germline V lookup: CDR1 SGHVS, CDR2 FNYEAQ. The CDR3 is 15 amino acids. Trimming removed 2 bases from V and 3 bases from J; junction bases left unmatched: 4.

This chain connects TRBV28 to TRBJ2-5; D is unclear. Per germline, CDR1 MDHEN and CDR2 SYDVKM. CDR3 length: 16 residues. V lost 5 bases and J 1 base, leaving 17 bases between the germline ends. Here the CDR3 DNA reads TGTGCCAGCAGTGGGGAAAATGAGGTACTCCAAGAGACCCAGTACTTC. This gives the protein CASSGENEVLQETQYF.

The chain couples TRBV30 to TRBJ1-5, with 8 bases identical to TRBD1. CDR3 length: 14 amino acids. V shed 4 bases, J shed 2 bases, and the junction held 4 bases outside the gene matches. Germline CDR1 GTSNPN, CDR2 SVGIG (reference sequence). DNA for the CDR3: TGTGCCTGGACCCCGGGACAGGGCAATCAGCCCCAGCATTTT. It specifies CAWTPGQGNQPQHF. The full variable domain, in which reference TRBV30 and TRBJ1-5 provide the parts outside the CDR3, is SQTIHQWPATLVQPVGSPLSLECTVEGTSNPNLYWYRQAAGRGLQLLFYSVGIGQISSEVPQNLSASRPQDRQFILSSKKLLLSDSGFYLCAWTPGQGNQPQHFGDGTRLSIL.

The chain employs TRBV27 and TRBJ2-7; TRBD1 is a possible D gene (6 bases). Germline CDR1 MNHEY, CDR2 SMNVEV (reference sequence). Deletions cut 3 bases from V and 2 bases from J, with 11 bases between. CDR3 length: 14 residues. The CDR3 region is CASSLETGAYEQYF. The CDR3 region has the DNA TGTGCCAGCAGTTTGGAGACAGGAGCCTACGAGCAGTACTTC.

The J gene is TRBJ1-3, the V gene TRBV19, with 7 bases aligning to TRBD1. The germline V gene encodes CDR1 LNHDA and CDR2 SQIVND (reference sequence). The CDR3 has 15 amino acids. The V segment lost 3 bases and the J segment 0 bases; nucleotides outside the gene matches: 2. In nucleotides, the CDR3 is TGTGCCAGTAGTATGGGGACAGACTCTGGAAACACCATATATTTT. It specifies CASSMGTDSGNTIYF.

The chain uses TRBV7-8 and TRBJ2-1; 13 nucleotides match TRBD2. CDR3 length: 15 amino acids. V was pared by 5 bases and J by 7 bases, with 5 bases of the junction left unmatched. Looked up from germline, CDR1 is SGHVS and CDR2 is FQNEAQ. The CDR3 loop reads CASSGALAGGNEQFF. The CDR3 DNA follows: TGTGCCAGCAGCGGGGCACTAGCGGGAGGGAATGAGCAGTTCTTC.

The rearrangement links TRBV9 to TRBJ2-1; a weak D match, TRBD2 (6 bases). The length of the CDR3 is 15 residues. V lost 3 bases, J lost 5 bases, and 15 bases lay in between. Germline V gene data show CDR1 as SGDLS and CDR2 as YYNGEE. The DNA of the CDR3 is TGTGCCAGCAGCGCCCGGGACTTTCCCCACAATGAGCAGTTCTTC. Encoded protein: CASSARDFPHNEQFF. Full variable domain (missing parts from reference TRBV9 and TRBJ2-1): DSGVTQTPKHLITATGQRVTLRCSPRSGDLSVYWYQQSLDQGLQFLIQYYNGEERAKGNILERFSAQQFPDLHSELNLSSLELGDSALYFCASSARDFPHNEQFFGPGTRLTVL.

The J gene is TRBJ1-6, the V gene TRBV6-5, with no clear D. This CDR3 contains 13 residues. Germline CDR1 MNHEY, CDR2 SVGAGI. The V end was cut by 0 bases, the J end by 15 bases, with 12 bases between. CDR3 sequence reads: CASSYSSGEGLHF. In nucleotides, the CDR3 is TGTGCCAGCAGTTACTCCTCGGGCGAGGGCCTCCACTTT.

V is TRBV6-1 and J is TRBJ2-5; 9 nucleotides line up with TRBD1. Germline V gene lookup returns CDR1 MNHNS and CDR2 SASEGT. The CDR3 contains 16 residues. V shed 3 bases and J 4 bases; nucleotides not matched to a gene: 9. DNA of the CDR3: TGTGCCAGCAGTGAGCCGGGACAGGGTAGTAGAGAGACCCAGTACTTC. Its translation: CASSEPGQGSRETQYF.

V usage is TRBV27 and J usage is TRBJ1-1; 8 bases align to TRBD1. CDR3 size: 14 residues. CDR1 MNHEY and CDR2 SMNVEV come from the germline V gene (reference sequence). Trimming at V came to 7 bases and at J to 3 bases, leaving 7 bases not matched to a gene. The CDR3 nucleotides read TGTGCCAGCACTTCCGGACAGGGTCACACTGAAGCTTTCTTT. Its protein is CASTSGQGHTEAFF.

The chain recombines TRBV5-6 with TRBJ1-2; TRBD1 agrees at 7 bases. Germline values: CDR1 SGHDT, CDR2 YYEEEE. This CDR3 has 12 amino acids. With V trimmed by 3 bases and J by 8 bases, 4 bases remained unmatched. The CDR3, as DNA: TGTGCCAGCAGCTCCAGGGGGAGAGGCTACACCTTC. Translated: CASSSRGRGYTF.

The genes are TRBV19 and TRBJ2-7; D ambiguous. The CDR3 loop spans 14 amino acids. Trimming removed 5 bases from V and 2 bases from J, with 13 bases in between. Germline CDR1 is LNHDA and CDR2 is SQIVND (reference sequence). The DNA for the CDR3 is TGTGCCAGTAGTTTTAGGACCCGACCCTACGAGCAGTACTTC. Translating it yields CASSFRTRPYEQYF.

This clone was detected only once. The CDR3 bases are TGTGCCAGCAGTCCCCTCCCCCAGGGCCTCTCCTACGAGCAGTACTTC. Its translation is CASSPLPQGLSYEQYF. The chain links TRBV27 to TRBJ2-7; D perhaps matches TRBD1 (5 bases). The V end was cut by 5 bases, the J end by 0 bases, with 17 bases between. The CDR3 runs to 16 residues. The germline V gene encodes CDR1 MNHEY and CDR2 SMNVEV (reference sequence).

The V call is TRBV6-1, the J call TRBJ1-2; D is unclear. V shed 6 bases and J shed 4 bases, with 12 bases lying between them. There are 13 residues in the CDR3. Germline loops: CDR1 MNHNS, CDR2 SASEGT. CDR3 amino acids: CASRDGSPYGYTF. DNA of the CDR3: TGTGCCAGCAGAGATGGGAGTCCCTATGGCTACACCTTC.

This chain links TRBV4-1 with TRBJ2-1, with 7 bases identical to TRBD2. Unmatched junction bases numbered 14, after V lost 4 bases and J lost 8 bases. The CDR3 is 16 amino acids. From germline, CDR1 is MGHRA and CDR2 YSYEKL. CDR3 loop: CASSPLGRAKGHEQFF. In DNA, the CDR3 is TGCGCCAGCAGCCCCCTAGGGAGGGCCAAAGGCCATGAGCAGTTCTTC.

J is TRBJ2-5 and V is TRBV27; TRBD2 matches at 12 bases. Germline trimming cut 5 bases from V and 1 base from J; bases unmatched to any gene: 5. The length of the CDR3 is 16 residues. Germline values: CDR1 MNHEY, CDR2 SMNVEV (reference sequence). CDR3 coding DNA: TGTGCCAGCAGTCACCGACTAGCGGGAGTCCAAGAGACCCAGTACTTC. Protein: CASSHRLAGVQETQYF.

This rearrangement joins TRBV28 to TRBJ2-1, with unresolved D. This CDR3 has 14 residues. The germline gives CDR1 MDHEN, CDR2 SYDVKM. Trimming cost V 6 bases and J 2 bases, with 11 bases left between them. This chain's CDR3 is CASRSRKAYNEQFF. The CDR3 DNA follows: TGTGCCAGCAGGAGCCGGAAAGCCTACAATGAGCAGTTCTTC.

CDR3 coding DNA: TGTGCCAGCAGCCTTTGGGGGGGACATCAGCCCCAGCATTTT. Translation: CASSLWGGHQPQHF. The chain couples TRBV9 to TRBJ1-5; weak D call: TRBD1 (5 bases). The CDR3 extends over 14 amino acids. The V end was cut by 4 bases, the J end by 5 bases, with 13 bases between. Germline CDR1 SGDLS, CDR2 YYNGEE.

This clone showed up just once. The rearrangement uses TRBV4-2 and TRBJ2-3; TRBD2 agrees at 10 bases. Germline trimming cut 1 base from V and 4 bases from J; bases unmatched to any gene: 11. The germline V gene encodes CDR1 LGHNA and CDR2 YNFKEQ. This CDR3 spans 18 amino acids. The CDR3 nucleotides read TGTGCCAGCAGCCAAGTTCTAGCGGGAGAAGTAGACTCAGATACGCAGTATTTT. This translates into CASSQVLAGEVDSDTQYF.

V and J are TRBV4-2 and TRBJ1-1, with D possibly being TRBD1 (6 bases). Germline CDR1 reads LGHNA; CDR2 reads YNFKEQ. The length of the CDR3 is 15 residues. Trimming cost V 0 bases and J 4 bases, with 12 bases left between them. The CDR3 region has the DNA TGTGCCAGCAGCCAAGACACAGGGTCTGGCACTGAAGCTTTCTTT. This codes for CASSQDTGSGTEAFF.

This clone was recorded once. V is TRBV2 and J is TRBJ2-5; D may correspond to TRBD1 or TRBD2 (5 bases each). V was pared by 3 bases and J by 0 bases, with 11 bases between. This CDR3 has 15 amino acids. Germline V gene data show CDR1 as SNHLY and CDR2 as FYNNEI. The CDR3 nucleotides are TGTGCCAGCAGTGAGTCCAGGGAGTACCAAGAGACCCAGTACTTC. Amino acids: CASSESREYQETQYF.

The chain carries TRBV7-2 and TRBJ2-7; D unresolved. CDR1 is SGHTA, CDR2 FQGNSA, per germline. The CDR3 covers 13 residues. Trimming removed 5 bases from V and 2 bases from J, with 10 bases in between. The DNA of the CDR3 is TGTGCCAGCAGCCAAGGACCAGCCTACGAGCAGTACTTC. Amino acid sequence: CASSQGPAYEQYF.